Listed here are 8 T cell receptor beta chains from one sample, sequenced in a study of spatial heterogeneity in lung cancer. Specified time point: sample taken at primary tumor resection. No cells were sorted before sequencing. The whole RNA sequenced was extracted from tumor, nontumor lung or frozen PBMC. TCRdb passed the 5' RACE reads through MiXCR, listing each CDR3 protein once. The sample includes 20,000 to 25,000 distinct CDR3 sequences, around 4.5% of them seen just once. This specimen consisted of PBMCs, obtained at surgery. The receptors stem from a male donor with early-stage non-small cell lung cancer.

This clonotype is medium-sized by share. The chain is built from TRBV11-2 and TRBJ2-5; the D is unclear. This CDR3 has 11 amino acids. V was trimmed by 6 bases and J by 5 bases, leaving 7 bases between them. CDR1 and CDR2 (germline): SGHAT, FQNNGV. In DNA form, the CDR3 reads TGTGCCAGCAGGGCCGGGGAGACCCAGTACTTC. As protein: CASRAGETQYF.

This clonotype was seen at least ten times. The V call is TRBV28, the J call TRBJ2-7; D perhaps matches TRBD1 (5 bases). V lost 2 bases and J 4 bases, leaving 15 bases between the germline ends. CDR1 is MDHEN, CDR2 SYDVKM, per germline. This CDR3 comprises 15 residues. CDR3 sequence: CASSLGGQTKYEQYF. The CDR3 DNA reads as TGTGCCAGCAGTTTAGGCGGACAAACCAAGTACGAGCAGTACTTC. The full variable domain, in which reference TRBV28 and TRBJ2-7 provide the parts outside the CDR3, is DVKVTQSSRYLVKRTGEKVFLECVQDMDHENMFWYRQDPGLGLRLIYFSYDVKMKEKGDIPEGYSVSREKKERFSLILESASTNQTSMYLCASSLGGQTKYEQYFGPGTRLTVT.

The sample holds a few counts of this clonotype. This sequence joins TRBV28 and TRBJ2-3; TRBD2 matches at 11 bases. Trimming took 9 bases from V and 4 from J; bases not matched to a gene: 21. CDR3 size: 19 residues. CDR1 is MDHEN and CDR2 is SYDVKM in the germline V gene. Here the CDR3 reads CASRPWGRELLAGADTQYF. The CDR3 DNA follows: TGTGCCAGTCGCCCCTGGGGCAGGGAACTACTAGCGGGAGCAGATACGCAGTATTTT. The variable domain in full, completed from reference TRBV28 and TRBJ2-3, reads DVKVTQSSRYLVKRTGEKVFLECVQDMDHENMFWYRQDPGLGLRLIYFSYDVKMKEKGDIPEGYSVSREKKERFSLILESASTNQTSMYLCASRPWGRELLAGADTQYFGPGTRLTVL.

This clonotype was seen at least ten times. V gene TRBV9 combines with J gene TRBJ2-7, with 9 bases aligning to TRBD1. V was pared by 0 bases and J by 2 bases, with 15 bases of the junction left unmatched. CDR1 and CDR2 (germline): SGDLS, YYNGEE. The CDR3 loop spans 19 amino acids. CDR3 DNA sequence: TGTGCCAGCAGCGTAGAGACGTTTGGAACAGGGGGCACTCCCTACGAGCAGTACTTC. It encodes CASSVETFGTGGTPYEQYF.

This clonotype was seen ten or more times. The V call is TRBV7-9, the J call TRBJ2-7; D may match TRBD1 or TRBD2 (5 bases each). The CDR3 is made up of 13 amino acids. Trimming took off 6 bases at V and 2 bases at J, with 11 bases between the two ends. Germline assignment: CDR1 SEHNR and CDR2 FQNEAQ (reference sequence). CDR3 loop: CASSPKGPYEQYF. In DNA, the CDR3 is TGTGCCAGCAGTCCCAAGGGACCCTACGAGCAGTACTTC.

There are a few counts of this clonotype. The chain is built from TRBV7-3 and TRBJ2-3; D may match TRBD1 or TRBD2 (5 bases each). This CDR3 has 15 amino acids. Trimming pared 4 bases from V and 6 bases from J, leaving 17 bases between. Germline assignment: CDR1 SGHTA and CDR2 FQGTGA. CDR3 amino acids: CASSWGITTTDTQYF. The DNA of the CDR3 is TGTGCCAGCAGCTGGGGGATCACTACAACGGATACGCAGTATTTT.

This clonotype was seen ten or more times. This sequence joins TRBV10-3 and TRBJ1-2; D unclear. This CDR3 is built from 14 residues. Trimming cost V 6 bases and J 2 bases, with 13 bases left between them. Per the germline V gene, CDR1 is ENHRY and CDR2 is SYGVKD. The CDR3 bases are TGTGCCATCAGGGAGACACAGCAAAACTATGGCTACACCTTC. Its protein is CAIRETQQNYGYTF.

This clonotype was detected ten times or more. The chain carries TRBV5-1 and TRBJ1-3, with 8 bases fitting TRBD1. Germline V gene sequence: CDR1 SGHRS, CDR2 YFSETQ. J was trimmed by 1 base and V by 4 bases; bases with no gene match: 4. The CDR3 consists of 15 residues. The DNA for the CDR3 is TGCGCCAGCAGCCCTGACAGGGGATCTGGAAACACCATATATTTT. This encodes CASSPDRGSGNTIYF.